The entry below gives a single T cell receptor (beta chain) sequence along with its context. Original methodology: Estimated nucleated cell counts came from reference gene primer amplification. Using immunoSEQ multiplex PCR, the repertoire was profiled, and TCRdb retains in-frame clones only, with some absent. The V and J calls and clone size are taken from that table; D and trimming were inferred from the DNA. The sample includes under 250,000 clones, over 80% of them seen just once. CDR3 length: 16 residues. Germline CDR1 is KGHSH and CDR2 is LQKENI. V lost 3 bases to trimming and J lost 5 bases; unmatched junction nucleotides: 9. The data are from a study of blood T cell repertoires in COVID-19. For the study at large: The analysed material was cDNA or gDNA that came from T cells, B-cell-depleted T cells, or PBMCs.

Sequenced material: peripheral blood. V is TRBV18 and J is TRBJ2-7; TRBD2 matches at 11 bases. This TCR derives from a human donor in a cohort sampled during active COVID-19. In DNA form, the CDR3 reads TGTGCCAGCTCACCCATAGCGGGAGGGCCGAGGGACGAGCAGTACTTC. This translates into CASSPIAGGPRDEQYF.